These T cell receptor beta chains were read from a single sample in a study of T cell responses to AZD1222 COVID-19 vaccine. The protocol was immunoSEQ multiplex PCR, while the TCRdb copy is restricted to in-frame clones and leaves out a portion. The sample carries tens of thousands of clones, approximately 87% recorded once. The sample in question was peripheral blood, obtained 28 days after the second AZD1222 dose. The receptor source for this set is an adult who received the AZD1222 COVID-19 vaccine. Each CDR3 is given with its conserved first and last residue. D genes are given only for firm matches. The size of a clone is reported for some rows only, either as once, few or many, or as a class for expanded clones.

TRBD1	TRBV4-1	-	15	TRBJ1-4	CASSLGDRGNEKLFF	TGCGCCAGCAGCCTAGGGGACAGGGGGAATGAAAAACTGTTTTTT
-	TRBV5-6	-	12	TRBJ1-2	CASSLVGDGYTF	TGTGCCAGCAGCTTGGTAGGGGATGGCTACACCTTC
-	TRBV7-2	-	17	TRBJ2-3	CASSLPLGGSSTDTQYF	TGTGCCAGCAGCTTACCCCTGGGGGGTAGTTCCACAGATACGCAGTATTTT
TRBD2	TRBV15	-	16	TRBJ2-1	CATSREGLAGGYEQFF	TGTGCCACCAGCAGAGAGGGACTAGCGGGAGGGTATGAGCAGTTCTTC
-	TRBV6-1	few	16	TRBJ1-2	CASSEASGAFLFGYTF	TGTGCCAGCAGTGAAGCATCAGGGGCCTTTCTATTTGGCTACACCTTC
TRBD1	TRBV4-1	-	15	TRBJ2-1	CASSQLDREDNEQFF	TGCGCCAGCAGCCAGCTGGACAGGGAGGACAATGAGCAGTTCTTC
-	TRBV19	-	15	TRBJ1-3	CASSIGQISGNTIYF	TGTGCCAGTAGTATAGGACAAATCTCTGGAAACACCATATATTTT
-	TRBV3-1/TRBV3-2	-	13	TRBJ2-5	CASSQGAVKTQYF	TGTGCCAGCAGCCAAGGGGCGGTGAAGACCCAGTACTTC
-	TRBV6-5	-	13	TRBJ2-7	CASRDDPTQEQYF	TGTGCCAGCAGAGATGACCCGACCCAAGAGCAGTACTTC
-	TRBV27	-	16	TRBJ2-7	CASTPRTDLTSYEQYF	TGTGCCAGCACCCCCAGGACCGACCTAACCTCCTACGAGCAGTACTTC
TRBD1	TRBV6-5	-	15	TRBJ1-2	CASSYSVQGAYGYTF	TGTGCCAGCAGTTACTCGGTCCAGGGGGCTTATGGCTACACCTTC
-	TRBV15	-	17	TRBJ2-7	CATSRDLSRGFRDEQYF	TGTGCCACCAGCAGAGATCTCAGCAGGGGCTTTAGAGACGAGCAGTACTTC
-	TRBV6-1	-	18	TRBJ2-1	CASSEAITARLSYNEQFF	TGTGCCAGCAGTGAAGCCATTACCGCACGACTCTCCTACAATGAGCAGTTCTTC
-	TRBV18	-	16	TRBJ1-4	CASSPRQGQVNEKLFF	TGTGCCAGCTCACCACGGCAGGGGCAGGTTAATGAAAAACTGTTTTTT
-	TRBV5-1	-	14	TRBJ1-2	CASSVGAESYGYTF	TGCGCCAGCAGCGTGGGGGCAGAGAGCTATGGCTACACCTTC
-	TRBV5-6	-	13	TRBJ2-7	CASSLGQYYEQYF	TGTGCCAGCAGCTTGGGACAGTACTACGAGCAGTACTTC
-	TRBV10-2	-	14	TRBJ1-1	CASAPALGGVGAFF	TGCGCCAGCGCCCCAGCCTTGGGGGGAGTGGGAGCTTTCTTT
-	TRBV9	-	14	TRBJ2-7	CASSVGGGAYEQYF	TGTGCCAGCAGCGTGGGTGGGGGAGCCTACGAGCAGTACTTC
-	TRBV30	-	15	TRBJ2-6	CAWSKWGSGANVLTF	TGTGCCTGGAGTAAGTGGGGCTCTGGGGCCAACGTCCTGACTTTC
-	TRBV29-1	-	13	TRBJ1-1	CSVAGLYLTEAFF	TGCAGCGTCGCGGGCCTTTACCTCACTGAAGCTTTCTTT
TRBD1	TRBV19	-	16	TRBJ1-2	CASSIVTGGAGYGYTF	TGTGCCAGTAGTATCGTTACAGGGGGCGCGGGCTATGGCTACACCTTC
-	TRBV19	-	12	TRBJ2-1	CASLGSYNEQFF	TGTGCCAGCCTAGGGTCCTACAATGAGCAGTTCTTC
TRBD1	TRBV6-5	-	13	TRBJ1-4	CASRDRADEKLFF	TGTGCCAGCAGGGACAGGGCCGATGAAAAACTGTTTTTT
-	TRBV5-1	-	15	TRBJ1-2	CASSRQIGLNYGYTF	TGCGCCAGCAGCCGACAAATAGGGTTAAACTATGGCTACACCTTC
-	TRBV30	once	14	TRBJ1-4	CAWSVRGNYEKLFF	TGTGCCTGGAGTGTACGGGGTAACTACGAAAAACTGTTTTTT
TRBD2	TRBV6-4	-	15	TRBJ2-1	CASSDSAGDYNEQFF	TGTGCCAGCAGTGACTCAGCGGGGGACTACAATGAGCAGTTCTTC
-	TRBV4-2	-	14	TRBJ1-4	CASSQGGADEKLFF	TGTGCCAGCAGCCAAGGGGGCGCGGATGAAAAACTGTTTTTT
TRBD1	TRBV27	-	15	TRBJ2-1	CASSLQGAGYNEQFF	TGTGCCAGCAGTTTACAGGGGGCGGGCTACAATGAGCAGTTCTTC
TRBD1	TRBV29-1	once	14	TRBJ2-3	CSVDEGQGAPTEYF	TGCAGCGTTGATGAAGGGCAGGGGGCCCCTACGGAGTATTTT
-	TRBV7-9	-	17	TRBJ1-5	CASSFHHGTSHNQPQHF	TGTGCCAGCAGCTTCCACCATGGGACATCTCACAATCAGCCCCAGCATTTT
-	TRBV19	-	15	TRBJ1-4	CASRTATGTNEKLFF	TGTGCCAGTCGGACAGCCACAGGGACTAATGAAAAACTGTTTTTT
-	TRBV7-9	-	18	TRBJ1-6	CASSLGYMRARLSTPLHF	TGTGCCAGCAGCTTAGGGTACATGAGGGCGCGACTTTCTACACCCCTCCACTTT